This paragraph reports one T cell receptor (beta chain). This clonotype was recorded at least ten times. This receptor's antigen is unknown. Base qualities are missing; no much larger clone stands one base away. To prepare the library, 5' RACE was applied. This sample was sequenced with a NextSeq 500. In the TCR library protocol, a unique molecular identifier was attached to each TCR cDNA molecule so that PCR and sequencing errors could be corrected. Concerning the study's data processing: TCR identification, UMI-based error correction and CDR3 extraction were performed with Decombinator tools. TCRs above a frequency of 2 per 1,000, corresponding to the top 1% of the tumor frequency distribution, were defined as expanded. Renyi diversity was calculated using the R vegan package after each repertoire was subsampled 100 times to 5,000 TCRs. To build CDR3 similarity networks, amino acid triplet string-kernel similarity was used, and CDR3s were connected when their pairwise similarity was above 0.82. TCRdb cleaned the public reads at Q25 with fastp, built clones with MiXCR and kept in-frame beta chains. Entries are consolidated by CDR3 protein sequence, retaining the most common genes and DNA. None of the V and J calls come from the authors' own analysis; TCRdb made them. The sample includes about 36,000 distinct CDR3 sequences, with approximately 5.2% observed a single time. The ten most abundant clones make up about 30% of the sample.

The time point label, as the study defines it: sample taken at primary tumor resection. Whole RNA extracted from tumor and nontumor lung tissue, or from cryopreserved PBMC samples, was used for TCR sequencing without cell sorting. The donors were 60 to 80 patients from the lung TRACERx cohort who had early-stage, untreated non-small cell lung cancer. Only patients for whom sufficient RNA was available from at least two tumor regions were selected for TCR sequencing. The record originates from a study of spatial heterogeneity in lung cancer (dated by TCRdb to 2018 to 2020). For the wider study: Beta-chain transcripts were consistently detected in greater numbers than alpha-chain transcripts, which likely reflects a higher abundance of beta-chain transcripts. In the raw uncorrected reads, each unique combination of TCR and UMI appeared on average more than ten times. Both alpha and beta chains were TCR-sequenced in approximately 200 tumor regions, around 64 matched nontumor lung samples and around 50 PBMC samples obtained at surgery. In non-small cell lung cancer, the study made a quantitative comparison of TCR alpha and beta repertoires among multiple tumor regions, matched nontumor lung and blood. The study linked features of the TCR repertoire to counts of nonsynonymous mutations, which were determined by whole-exome sequencing of tumor tissue. General study outcomes and caveats: Additional single-cell paired TCR alpha and beta sequencing was considered necessary to confirm, at a functional level, the hypothesis that regional TCRs recognize regional mutations. Ubiquitous expanded tumor TCRs were found in blood more often at tumor resection than at routine follow-up.

V loses 5 bases, J loses 0 bases, and the germline ends lie 12 bases apart. Including cysteine and phenylalanine, the CDR3 has 15 amino acids. The CDR3 DNA has 45 bases and is translated from base 1. CDR1 SEHNR and CDR2 FQNEAQ were looked up in the germline V gene (reference sequence). The sample was PBMCs, taken at surgery. The receptor's source is a female donor with early-stage non-small cell lung cancer. The rearranged segments are TRBV7-9 and TRBJ2-3; 6 matching bases give a weak D call of TRBD2. The CDR3 region has the sequence CASSNSGSSTDTQYF. The DNA sequence reads TGTGCCAGCAGCAATAGCGGATCTAGCACAGATACGCAGTATTTT.